This entry lists 32 T cell receptor beta chains sequenced from one sample in a study of T cells in Graves' hyperthyroidism and ophthalmopathy. Amplified regions were TCR beta CDR3 sequences from RNA transcripts. An initial round of RT-PCR targeting the TCR CDR3 relied on the HTBI primer set. TCRdb independently ran MiXCR on the multiplex PCR reads; one entry per CDR3 protein. The table includes about 500,000 distinct CDR3 sequences, roughly a sixth detected once. Sequences were obtained from blood. The receptors shown here come from a woman under 30 with Graves' ophthalmopathy.

This chain links TRBV20-1 with TRBJ1-4, with TRBD1 matching 7 bases. Trimming at V came to 3 bases and at J to 5 bases, leaving 12 bases not matched to a gene. The length of the CDR3 is 16 residues. CDR1 is DFQATT and CDR2 is SNEGSKA in the germline V gene (reference sequence). CDR3 residues: CSARRQGVLVNEKLFF. The CDR3 DNA reads as TGCAGTGCTAGGAGACAGGGAGTCCTTGTGAATGAAAAACTGTTTTTT.

This clonotype was seen at least ten times. J is TRBJ2-5 and V is TRBV28; 7 bases fit TRBD1. The germline CDR1 and CDR2 sequences are MDHEN and SYDVKM. Trimming cost V 4 bases and J 7 bases; bases outside gene matches: 3. The CDR3 runs to 12 residues. The chain's CDR3 is CASSYRGGTQYF. CDR3 DNA sequence: TGTGCCAGCAGTTACAGGGGTGGGACCCAGTACTTC.

This clonotype was counted ten times or more. V is TRBV27 and J is TRBJ2-1; TRBD2 is a possible D gene (6 bases). The CDR3 is 15 amino acids. Trimming took 3 bases from V and 0 from J, leaving 9 bases between them. Germline loops: CDR1 MNHEY, CDR2 SMNVEV (reference sequence). The CDR3 protein is CASSLIGSSYNEQFF. Here the CDR3 DNA reads TGTGCCAGCAGTTTGATCGGGAGCTCCTACAATGAGCAGTTCTTC.

This clonotype occurred many times. The gene calls are TRBV28 and TRBJ1-1; perhaps TRBD1 as D (5 bases). V shed 3 bases and J shed 3 bases, with 14 bases lying between them. The germline gives CDR1 MDHEN, CDR2 SYDVKM. This CDR3 spans 15 amino acids. CDR3 amino acids: CASSFGGLDDTEAFF. CDR3 bases: TGTGCCAGCAGTTTTGGGGGTCTCGATGACACTGAAGCTTTCTTT.

The table lists this clonotype with many counts. J is TRBJ1-1 and V is TRBV18; TRBD1 matches at 7 bases. The V segment lost 3 bases and the J segment 1 base; nucleotides outside the gene matches: 5. Germline V CDR1 and CDR2: KGHSH, LQKENI. The CDR3 has 15 residues. The CDR3 sequence: CASSPTGQPNTEAFF. DNA for the CDR3: TGTGCCAGCTCACCGACGGGACAGCCGAACACTGAAGCTTTCTTT.

The chain has TRBV11-2 and TRBJ2-7; 10 bases agree with TRBD2. Germline V gene data show CDR1 as SGHAT and CDR2 as FQNNGV. After removal of 1 base from V and 4 bases from J, the junction contained 13 bases not matched to a gene. The length of the CDR3 is 18 residues. This chain's CDR3 is CASSLAGGLAGVVYEQYF. The CDR3 DNA is TGTGCCAGCAGCTTAGCAGGGGGCCTAGCGGGAGTGGTGTACGAGCAGTACTTC.

This clonotype appeared many times. The gene calls are TRBV18 and TRBJ2-1, with D possibly matching TRBD1 (6 bases). V was shortened by 1 base and J by 3 bases, with 16 bases between the two germline ends. CDR3 size: 17 residues. Germline V CDR1 and CDR2: KGHSH, LQKENI. In DNA, the CDR3 is TGTGCCAGCTCACCACGCCCTTCAGCAGGGGACTACAATGAGCAGTTCTTC. Translating it yields CASSPRPSAGDYNEQFF.

The genes are TRBV29-1 and TRBJ1-1; D not certain. The CDR3 extends over 12 amino acids. Germline V gene sequence: CDR1 SQVTM, CDR2 ANQGSEA. Between the trimmed V and J ends, which lost 7 bases and 6 bases, there was a span of 15 bases. For the CDR3, the DNA is TGCAGCGCCGAACCGGGAATGGCTGAAGCTTTCTTT. As protein: CSAEPGMAEAFF.

J is TRBJ2-7 and V is TRBV7-6, with 8 positions matching TRBD2. The CDR3 contains 16 residues. After removal of 0 bases from V and 2 bases from J, the junction contained 6 bases not matched to a gene. CDR1 and CDR2 from the germline V gene are SGHVS and FNYEAQ. This chain's CDR3 is CASSLAHPSGPYEQYF. The CDR3 nucleotides read TGTGCCAGCAGCTTAGCGCATCCTAGCGGGCCCTACGAGCAGTACTTC.

The rearrangement joins TRBV27 to TRBJ2-1; the D gene is possibly TRBD1 (5 bases). Deletions cut 4 bases from V and 11 bases from J, with 18 bases between. The CDR3 consists of 14 residues. Germline assignment: CDR1 MNHEY and CDR2 SMNVEV (reference sequence). CDR3 in amino acids: CASSSLLSPDKQFF. CDR3 sequence (DNA): TGTGCCAGCAGTTCGCTCCTTAGCCCGGACAAGCAGTTCTTC.

This clonotype was seen at least ten times. This chain connects TRBV27 to TRBJ1-5; 7 nucleotides match TRBD1. CDR3 length: 15 residues. Losses at the gene ends were 2 bases for V and 3 bases for J; bases not matched to a gene: 4. Per the germline V gene, CDR1 is MNHEY and CDR2 is SMNVEV (reference sequence). In DNA, the CDR3 is TGTGCCAGCAGTTTAGGAGGGGGCCTCAATCAGCCCCAGCATTTT. Its protein is CASSLGGGLNQPQHF.

In its sample, this clonotype was seen many times. The genes are TRBV18 and TRBJ1-3; the D is unclear. The CDR3 covers 13 residues. V was shortened by 2 bases and J by 3 bases, with 5 bases between the two germline ends. CDR1 is KGHSH and CDR2 is LQKENI in the germline V gene. This chain's CDR3 is CASSPGFGNTIYF. DNA of the CDR3: TGTGCCAGCTCACCAGGGTTTGGAAACACCATATATTTT.

This chain uses TRBV19 with TRBJ2-1, with TRBD2 matching over 14 bases. Germline V gene data show CDR1 as LNHDA and CDR2 as SQIVND (reference sequence). The CDR3 is 14 amino acids. J gave up 15 bases and V 8 bases, and 12 bases lay outside the gene matches. The CDR3 is CASSPGTSGGVGFF. The CDR3 region has the DNA TGTGCCAGTTCTCCCGGGACTAGCGGGGGAGTTGGGTTCTTC.

This chain joins TRBV4-2 and TRBJ2-7, with D uncertain. The V end was cut by 0 bases, the J end by 1 base, with 10 bases between. From germline, CDR1 is LGHNA and CDR2 YNFKEQ. The CDR3 spans 15 residues. CDR3 DNA: TGTGCCAGCAGCCAAGAATTGGGTAAATCCTACGAGCAGTACTTC. Translating gives CASSQELGKSYEQYF.

Concerning this clonotype itself: Given a much more abundant clone one base away, this may be a read error. The rearrangement uses TRBV6-1 and TRBJ2-3; a weak D match, TRBD1 (5 bases). Germline lookup yields CDR1 MNHNS and CDR2 SASEGT. The length of the CDR3 is 14 residues. Written as DNA, the CDR3 is TGTGCCAGCACACCGACAGACGACACAGATACGCGGTATTTT. Amino acid sequence: CASTPTDDTDTRYF.

This clonotype appeared a few times. This chain uses TRBV6-1 with TRBJ2-2; a possible D gene is TRBD1 (6 bases). The germline CDR1 and CDR2 sequences are MNHNS and SASEGT. This CDR3 contains 17 residues. Trimming took off 7 bases at V and 2 bases at J, with 20 bases between the two ends. The CDR3 protein is CASKPSGEVRNTGELFF. CDR3 bases: TGTGCCAGCAAACCCTCAGGGGAAGTAAGAAACACCGGGGAGCTGTTTTTT.

Many counts were recorded for this clonotype. This sequence joins TRBV28 and TRBJ1-1; 7 bases are shared with TRBD1. Per germline, CDR1 MDHEN and CDR2 SYDVKM. The CDR3 extends over 14 amino acids. Unmatched junction bases numbered 5, after V lost 7 bases and J lost 0 bases. This CDR3 is CASTSGGVNTEAFF. The CDR3 nucleotides are TGTGCCAGCACTTCAGGGGGGGTGAACACTGAAGCTTTCTTT.

This clonotype was seen many times. The rearrangement uses TRBV28 and TRBJ1-2; no firm D call. The germline V gene has CDR1 MDHEN and CDR2 SYDVKM. CDR3 length: 16 residues. Trimming left V 6 bases short and J 3 bases short, with 20 bases between. CDR3 region: CASREIPTRRHYGYTF. The DNA for the CDR3 is TGTGCCAGCAGGGAGATACCCACACGAAGGCACTATGGCTACACCTTC.

This clonotype was counted between two and nine times. The CDR3 spells CASSLSPGGTGALRPYF. The CDR3 DNA is TGTGCCAGCAGTTTATCCCCCGGCGGGACAGGGGCCTTAAGACCGTACTTC. The chain links TRBV12-3 or TRBV12-4 to TRBJ2-5; 10 nucleotides agree with TRBD1. This CDR3 is built from 17 residues. After removal of 2 bases from V and 13 bases from J, the junction contained 19 bases not matched to a gene.

This clonotype was counted many times. The rearrangement uses TRBV6-5 and TRBJ1-1; D perhaps matches TRBD1 (5 bases). CDR1 MNHEY and CDR2 SVGAGI come from the germline V gene. Between the trimmed V and J ends, which lost 2 bases and 5 bases, there was a span of 12 bases. The CDR3 totals 14 residues. The CDR3 here is CASSYPERGTEAFF. CDR3 nucleotide sequence: TGTGCCAGCAGTTACCCAGAGCGGGGGACTGAAGCTTTCTTT.

Points on this clonotype: A much more abundant neighbour one base away suggests this may be a read error. V gene TRBV27 combines with J gene TRBJ1-5; 11 bases are a match to TRBD1. The CDR3 runs to 14 residues. CDR1 MNHEY and CDR2 SMNVEV come from the germline V gene (reference sequence). CDR3 residues: CASSPDRGLQPQRF. The CDR3 DNA follows: TGTGCCAGCAGTCCGGACAGGGGGCTTCAGCCCCAGCGTTTT.

As concerns this clonotype: A read error may be the cause here, since a much bigger clone is one base away. The genes are TRBV28 and TRBJ1-5, with D uncertain. The CDR3 spans 11 residues. Germline V gene lookup returns CDR1 MDHEN and CDR2 SYDVKM. V was clipped by 6 bases and J by 3 bases, with 3 bases between them. In DNA, the CDR3 is TGTGCCAGCAGAAACAATCAGCCCCAGCATTTT. Protein product: CASRNNQPQHF.

This clonotype has just a few counts. The J gene is TRBJ2-7, the V gene TRBV20-1; tentative D call: TRBD1 (6 bases). Trimming left V 2 bases short and J 0 bases short, with 20 bases between. CDR1 is DFQATT and CDR2 is SNEGSKA in the germline V gene (reference sequence). CDR3 length: 17 amino acids. The CDR3 here is CSARNGKGEGASYEQYF. For the CDR3, the DNA is TGCAGTGCTAGAAATGGTAAGGGGGAAGGAGCCTCCTACGAGCAGTACTTC.

There are many counts of this clonotype. The genes are TRBV28 and TRBJ2-1; no clear D. V dropped 4 bases and J dropped 5 bases, with 9 bases sitting between them. This CDR3 is built from 13 residues. Germline V gene sequence: CDR1 MDHEN, CDR2 SYDVKM. CDR3 DNA: TGTGCCAGCAGTTCCCGACAAGACAATGAGCAGTTCTTC. Encoded protein: CASSSRQDNEQFF.

This sequence joins TRBV20-1 and TRBJ1-1; no reliable D call. Germline CDR1 DFQATT, CDR2 SNEGSKA (reference sequence). This CDR3 has 12 residues. Deletions cut 7 bases from V and 4 bases from J, with 13 bases between. The CDR3 DNA reads TGCAGTGTGTGGAGGGCTGCCACTGAAGCTTTCTTT. It specifies CSVWRAATEAFF.

This clonotype showed up many times. This chain connects TRBV4-1 to TRBJ1-1; weak D call: TRBD1 (5 bases). The CDR3 runs to 14 residues. CDR1 is MGHRA and CDR2 is YSYEKL in the germline V gene. V was trimmed by 3 bases and J by 1 base, leaving 9 bases between them. The CDR3 nucleotides read TGCGCCAGCAGCCAGCACACAGGGAACACTGAAGCTTTCTTT. As protein: CASSQHTGNTEAFF.

There are many counts of this clonotype. The chain combines TRBV30 with TRBJ1-1; D gene unclear. V was cut by 1 base and J by 1 base, with 7 bases left in between. Germline CDR1 and CDR2: GTSNPN and SVGIG (reference sequence). The CDR3 is 13 residues long. Here the CDR3 reads CAWSEGRNTEAFF. For the CDR3, the DNA is TGTGCCTGGAGTGAGGGCAGGAACACTGAAGCTTTCTTT.

This clonotype was observed at least ten times. CDR3 in amino acids: CASSSGLAGVMYEQYF. The CDR3 DNA follows: TGTGCCAGCAGCTCCGGACTAGCGGGAGTAATGTACGAGCAGTACTTC. The V gene is TRBV7-2, the J gene TRBJ2-7; 13 nucleotides agree with TRBD2. From germline, CDR1 is SGHTA and CDR2 FQGNSA. V was clipped by 4 bases and J by 4 bases; unmatched bases: 7. The CDR3 has 16 amino acids.

This clonotype was counted many times. The chain links TRBV20-1 to TRBJ2-3, with 9 bases fitting TRBD2. The CDR3 covers 15 residues. V lost 3 bases, J lost 2 bases, and 6 bases stayed unmatched. The germline V gene has CDR1 DFQATT and CDR2 SNEGSKA (reference sequence). The CDR3 here is CSASLAGSNTDTQYF. DNA for the CDR3: TGCAGTGCTAGCCTAGCGGGAAGCAACACAGATACGCAGTATTTT.

Here the CDR3 reads CASSQWDLGREQFF. The DNA of the CDR3 is TGTGCCAGCAGCCAATGGGATCTCGGGCGTGAGCAGTTCTTC. The chain combines TRBV7-8 with TRBJ2-1; no clear D gene. The CDR3 covers 14 residues. Trimming left V 5 bases short and J 9 bases short, with 17 bases between. The V gene's germline CDR1 is SGHVS and CDR2 FQNEAQ. The variable domain in full, with the rest retrieved from reference TRBV7-8 and TRBJ2-1, is GAGVSQSPRYKVAKRGQDVALRCDPISGHVSLFWYQQALGQGPEFLTYFQNEAQLDKSGLPSDRFFAERPEGSVSTLKIQRTQQEDSAVYLCASSQWDLGREQFFGPGTRLTVL.

The sample holds many counts of this clonotype. The V call is TRBV30, the J call TRBJ2-7, with D perhaps TRBD1 (6 bases). Germline CDR1 is GTSNPN and CDR2 is SVGIG (reference sequence). The CDR3 extends over 12 amino acids. Trimming removed 3 bases at V and 3 bases at J, with 9 bases between. CDR3 sequence reads: CAWRGQSYEQYF. DNA of the CDR3: TGTGCCTGGAGAGGACAGAGCTACGAGCAGTACTTC.

Only a few counts were recorded for this clonotype. The chain carries TRBV29-1 and TRBJ1-6; 8 nucleotides align to TRBD1. CDR1 SQVTM and CDR2 ANQGSEA come from the germline V gene. Trimming at V came to 5 bases and at J to 7 bases, leaving 4 bases not matched to a gene. This CDR3 contains 13 residues. The DNA of the CDR3 is TGCAGCGTTAAGGGACAGGCGAATTCACCCCTCCACTTT. Protein sequence: CSVKGQANSPLHF.